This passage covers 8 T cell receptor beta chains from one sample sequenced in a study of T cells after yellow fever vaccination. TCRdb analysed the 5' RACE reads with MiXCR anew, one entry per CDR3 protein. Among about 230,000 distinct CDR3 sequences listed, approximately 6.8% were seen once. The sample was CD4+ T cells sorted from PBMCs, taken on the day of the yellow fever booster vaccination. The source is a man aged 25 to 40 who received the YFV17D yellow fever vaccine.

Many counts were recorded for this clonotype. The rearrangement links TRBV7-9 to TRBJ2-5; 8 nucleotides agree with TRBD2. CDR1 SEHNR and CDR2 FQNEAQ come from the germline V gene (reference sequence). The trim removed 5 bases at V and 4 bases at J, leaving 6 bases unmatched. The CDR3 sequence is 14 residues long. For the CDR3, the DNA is TGTGCCAGCAGCCCCGGGGGGGGCAGAGAGACCCAGTACTTC. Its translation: CASSPGGGRETQYF.

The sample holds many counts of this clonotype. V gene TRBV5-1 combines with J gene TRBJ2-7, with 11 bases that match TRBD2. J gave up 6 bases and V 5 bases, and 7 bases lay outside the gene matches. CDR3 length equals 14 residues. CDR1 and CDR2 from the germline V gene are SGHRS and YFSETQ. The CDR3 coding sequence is TGCGCCAGCAGGAAACTAGCGGGAGTGGGCGAGCAGTACTTC. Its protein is CASRKLAGVGEQYF.

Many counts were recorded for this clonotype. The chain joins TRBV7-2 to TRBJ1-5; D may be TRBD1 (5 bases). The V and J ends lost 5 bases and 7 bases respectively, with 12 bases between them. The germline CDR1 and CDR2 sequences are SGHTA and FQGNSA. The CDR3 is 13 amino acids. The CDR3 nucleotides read TGTGCCAGCAGCCCCGTTGGGGGGCAGCCCCAGCATTTT. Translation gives CASSPVGGQPQHF. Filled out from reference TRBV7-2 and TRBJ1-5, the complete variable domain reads GAGVSQSPSNKVTEKGKDVELRCDPISGHTALYWYRQSLGQGLEFLIYFQGNSAPDKSGLPSDRFSAERTGGSVSTLTIQRTQQEDSAVYLCASSPVGGQPQHFGDGTRLSIL.

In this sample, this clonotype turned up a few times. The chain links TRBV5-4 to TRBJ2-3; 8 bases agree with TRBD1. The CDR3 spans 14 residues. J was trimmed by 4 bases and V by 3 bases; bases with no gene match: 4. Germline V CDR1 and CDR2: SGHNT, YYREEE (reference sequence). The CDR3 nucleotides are TGTGCCAGCAGCTCTCGACAGGGGCCAGATACGCAGTATTTT. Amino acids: CASSSRQGPDTQYF.

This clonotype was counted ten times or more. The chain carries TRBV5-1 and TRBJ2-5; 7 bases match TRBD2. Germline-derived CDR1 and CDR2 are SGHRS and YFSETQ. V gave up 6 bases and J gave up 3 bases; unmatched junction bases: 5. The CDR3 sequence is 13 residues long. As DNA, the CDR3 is TGCGCCAGCAATCGGAGCGGGAAAGAGACCCAGTACTTC. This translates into CASNRSGKETQYF.

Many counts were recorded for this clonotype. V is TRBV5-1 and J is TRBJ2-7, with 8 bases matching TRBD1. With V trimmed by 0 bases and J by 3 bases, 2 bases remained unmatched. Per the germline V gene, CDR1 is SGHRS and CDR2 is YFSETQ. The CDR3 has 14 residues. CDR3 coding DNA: TGCGCCAGCAGCTTGGTCACAGGGGGCTACGAGCAGTACTTC. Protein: CASSLVTGGYEQYF.

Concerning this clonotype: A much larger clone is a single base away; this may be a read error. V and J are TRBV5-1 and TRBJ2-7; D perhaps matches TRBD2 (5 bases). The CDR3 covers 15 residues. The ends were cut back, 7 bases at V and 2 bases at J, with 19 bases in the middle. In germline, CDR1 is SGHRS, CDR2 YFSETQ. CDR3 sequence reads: CASCTNPRETYEQYF. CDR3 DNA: TGCGCCAGCTGCACGAATCCGAGGGAGACCTACGAGCAGTACTTC.

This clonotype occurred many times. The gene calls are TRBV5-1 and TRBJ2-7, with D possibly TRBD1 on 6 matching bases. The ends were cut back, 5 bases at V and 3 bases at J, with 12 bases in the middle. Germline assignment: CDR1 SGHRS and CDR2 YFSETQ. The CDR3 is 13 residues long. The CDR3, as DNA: TGCGCCAGCAGGGAAACAGGGAGCTACGAGCAGTACTTC. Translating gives CASRETGSYEQYF.